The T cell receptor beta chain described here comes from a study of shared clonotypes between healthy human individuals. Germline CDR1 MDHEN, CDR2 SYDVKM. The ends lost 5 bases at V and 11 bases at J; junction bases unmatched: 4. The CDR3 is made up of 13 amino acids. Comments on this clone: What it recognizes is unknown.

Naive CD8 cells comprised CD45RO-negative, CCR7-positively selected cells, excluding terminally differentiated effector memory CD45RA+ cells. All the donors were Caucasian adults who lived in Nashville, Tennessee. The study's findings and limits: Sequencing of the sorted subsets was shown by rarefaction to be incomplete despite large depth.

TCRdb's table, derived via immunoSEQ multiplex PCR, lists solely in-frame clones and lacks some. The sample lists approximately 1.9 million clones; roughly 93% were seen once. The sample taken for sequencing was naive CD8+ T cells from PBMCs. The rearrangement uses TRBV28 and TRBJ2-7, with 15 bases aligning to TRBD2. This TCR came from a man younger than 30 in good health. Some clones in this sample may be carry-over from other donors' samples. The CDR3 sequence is CASSPGLAGGEYF. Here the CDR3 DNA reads TGTGCCAGCAGTCCCGGACTAGCGGGAGGGGAGTACTTC.